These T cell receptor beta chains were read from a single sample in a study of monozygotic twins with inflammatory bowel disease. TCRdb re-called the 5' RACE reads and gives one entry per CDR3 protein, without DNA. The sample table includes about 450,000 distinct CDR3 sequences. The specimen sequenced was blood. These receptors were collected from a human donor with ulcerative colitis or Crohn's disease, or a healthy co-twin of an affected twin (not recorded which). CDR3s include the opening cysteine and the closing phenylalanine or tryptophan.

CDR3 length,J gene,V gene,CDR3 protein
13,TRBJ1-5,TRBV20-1,CSAVGRGNQPQHF
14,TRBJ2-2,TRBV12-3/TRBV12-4,CASRQRESTGELFF
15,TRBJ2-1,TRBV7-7,CASSYGPSSYNEQFF
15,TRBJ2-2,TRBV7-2,CASSLARGFTGELFF
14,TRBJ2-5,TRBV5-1,CASSVQGNTETQYF
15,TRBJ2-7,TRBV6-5,CASSYSEQGTYEQYF
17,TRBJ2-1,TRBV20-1,CSARGLAGSSSYNEQFF
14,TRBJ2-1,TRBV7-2,CASKYFRDTNEQFF
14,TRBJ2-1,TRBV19,CASIPRGRRDDQFF
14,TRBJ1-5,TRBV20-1,CSAGGTGSNQPQHF
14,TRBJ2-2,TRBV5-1,CASSLVPNTGELFF
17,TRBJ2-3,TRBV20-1,CSALSPLAETSTDTQYF
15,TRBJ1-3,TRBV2,CASSVSRGTGNTIYF
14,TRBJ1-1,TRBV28,CASTLGFMNTEAFF
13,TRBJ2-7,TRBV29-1,CSVEAGTPYEQYF
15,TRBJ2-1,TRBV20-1,CSARLPGPLFNEQFF
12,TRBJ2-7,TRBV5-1,CASSEDSVSQYF
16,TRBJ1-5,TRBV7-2,CASSLSGVGMGQPQHF
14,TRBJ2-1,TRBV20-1,CSAREGGRAKEQFF
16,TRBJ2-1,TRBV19,CASSIGSSGRYNEQFF
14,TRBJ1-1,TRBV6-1,CASYDNHRATEAFF
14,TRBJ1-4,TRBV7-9,CASRKQGTNEKLFF
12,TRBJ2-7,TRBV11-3,CASSLAPGEQYF
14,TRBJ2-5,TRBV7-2,CASSPGLPGETQYF
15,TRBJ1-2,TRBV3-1,CASSQDLRRDYGYTF
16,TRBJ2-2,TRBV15,CATSRTSSSNTGELFF
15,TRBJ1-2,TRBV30,CAWSESGYGFYGYTF
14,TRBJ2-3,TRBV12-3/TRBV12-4,CASSPPPYTDTQYF
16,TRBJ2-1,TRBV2,CASRSATGGLYNEQFF
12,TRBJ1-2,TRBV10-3,CAISQVDYGYTF
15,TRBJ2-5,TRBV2,CASSEAGTEGETQYF
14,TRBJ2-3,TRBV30,CAWSVRVSTDTQYF
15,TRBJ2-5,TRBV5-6,CASSLGTEVQETQYF
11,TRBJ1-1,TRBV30,CAWIQRTEAFF
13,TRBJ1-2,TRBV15,CATSRVGQSGYTF
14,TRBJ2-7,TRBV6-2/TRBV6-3,CASCGRTGAYEQYF